A single sample gave rise to the 17 T cell receptor beta chains below, sequenced in a study of a mutant IDH1 vaccine in newly diagnosed glioma. The time point here: week 23, last vaccination. The study gave 300 ug of mutant IDH1 20-mer peptide per vaccine dose, with topical imiquimod. Generated by immunoSEQ multiplex PCR, the TCRdb table keeps only in-frame clones and is missing some. The table records around 41,000 clones, 78% of them present only once. Antigens for these TCRs are unknown. Sequences were derived from PBMCs, sampled from a glioma patient whose treatment included an IDH1 peptide vaccine. These TCRs come from a woman aged 40 to 50 with glioma. Some clones in this sample may be carry-over from other donors' samples.

V is TRBV11-1 and J is TRBJ2-7, with D possibly being TRBD1 (7 bases). This CDR3 has 14 amino acids. Trimming removed 5 bases from V and 7 bases from J, with 18 bases in between. Germline-derived CDR1 and CDR2 are SGHAT and FQDESV (reference sequence). The CDR3 here is CASSPAGGPIEQYF. CDR3 bases: TGTGCCAGCAGCCCCGCAGGGGGGCCGATAGAGCAGTACTTC.

This clone was seen once. The CDR3 region has the DNA TGTGCCAGCAGCTTAGATGGGACAGGGTCCGGTGGCTACACCTTC. This sequence encodes CASSLDGTGSGGYTF. The chain has TRBV7-8 and TRBJ1-2, with 9 bases fitting TRBD1. The CDR3 consists of 15 residues. Germline V CDR1 and CDR2: SGHVS, FQNEAQ. The V segment lost 1 base and the J segment 7 bases; nucleotides outside the gene matches: 7.

This clone was counted a few times. The genes are TRBV28 and TRBJ2-7; 10 bases line up with TRBD2. Losses at the gene ends were 2 bases for V and 3 bases for J; bases not matched to a gene: 7. Germline assignment: CDR1 MDHEN and CDR2 SYDVKM. This CDR3 comprises 16 residues. CDR3 sequence reads: CASSLPNSGRGYEQYF. The CDR3 DNA reads TGTGCCAGCAGTTTACCTAACAGCGGGAGGGGCTACGAGCAGTACTTC.

This chain links TRBV27 with TRBJ1-5; D is uncertain. Germline CDR1 and CDR2: MNHEY and SMNVEV (reference sequence). Trimming pared 3 bases from V and 2 bases from J, leaving 5 bases between. This CDR3 comprises 13 residues. Here the CDR3 DNA reads TGTGCCAGCAGTTTGTCGCGCAATCAGCCCCAGCATTTT. Its translation: CASSLSRNQPQHF.

Details on this clone: At one end, the junction sequence differs from germline, possibly due to a read error. The chain combines TRBV6-5 with TRBJ1-1; D not resolved. The CDR3 consists of 15 residues. Germline V lookup: CDR1 MNHEY, CDR2 SVGAGI. DNA for the CDR3: TGTGCCAGCAGACAATCGACGGGAGAGAACGCTGAAGCTTTCTTT. Its translation is CASRQSTGENAEAFF.

This clone showed up just once. The rearrangement links TRBV7-2 to TRBJ1-6; D call uncertain. Germline V gene sequence: CDR1 SGHTA, CDR2 FQGNSA. The CDR3 totals 15 residues. Trimming stripped 4 bases from V and 9 bases from J, with 16 bases between. The CDR3 DNA reads TGTGCCAGCAGCTCCCCTGGCGGCGACGGTTCACCCCTCCACTTT. It translates to CASSSPGGDGSPLHF.

The chain carries TRBV4-1 and TRBJ1-1; D may be TRBD1 (5 bases). The germline gives CDR1 MGHRA, CDR2 YSYEKL. CDR3 size: 15 residues. V was trimmed by 4 bases and J by 0 bases, leaving 12 bases between them. The CDR3 protein is CASSPREGMNTEAFF. The CDR3, as DNA: TGCGCCAGCAGCCCGAGGGAGGGGATGAACACTGAAGCTTTCTTT.

This clone has a single count. The chain combines TRBV30 with TRBJ2-7; TRBD1 aligns across 7 bases. The V gene end was trimmed by 6 bases and the J gene end by 2 bases; junction bases not matched to a gene: 28. This CDR3 spans 20 amino acids. The germline CDR1 and CDR2 sequences are GTSNPN and SVGIG (reference sequence). CDR3 amino acids: CACYRDSPLVGTGSPYEQYF. In DNA, the CDR3 is TGTGCCTGTTACCGGGACAGCCCCTTAGTAGGTACTGGGTCCCCCTACGAGCAGTACTTC.

CDR3 in DNA: TGCGCCAGCAGCCAGTCAAGCGGGACTAGCACAGATACGCAGTATTTT. Residues: CASSQSSGTSTDTQYF. The chain combines TRBV4-3 with TRBJ2-3, with 7 bases identical to TRBD2. CDR3 length equals 16 residues. The J segment lost 0 bases and the V segment lost 3 bases, leaving 6 bases of the junction unmatched. Germline V CDR1 and CDR2: LGHNA, YSLEER.

The chain joins TRBV30 to TRBJ2-2; 9 nucleotides agree with TRBD2. The CDR3 is 19 residues long. Germline values: CDR1 GTSNPN, CDR2 SVGIG (reference sequence). V was clipped by 1 base and J by 0 bases; unmatched bases: 12. CDR3 sequence reads: CAWSACTPAGGPNTGELFF. CDR3 nucleotide sequence: TGTGCCTGGAGTGCATGTACGCCCGCGGGGGGGCCGAACACCGGGGAGCTGTTTTTT.

This clone has a single count. This sequence joins TRBV20-1 and TRBJ2-7; D possibly corresponds to TRBD2 (5 bases). The CDR3 loop spans 11 amino acids. Trimming cost V 3 bases and J 7 bases, with 10 bases left between them. The V gene's germline CDR1 is DFQATT and CDR2 SNEGSKA (reference sequence). CDR3: CSASRTGEQYF. Here the CDR3 DNA reads TGCAGTGCTAGCCGGACGGGGGAGCAGTACTTC.

The chain has TRBV5-1 and TRBJ1-1; 7 bases match TRBD1. Per the germline V gene, CDR1 is SGHRS and CDR2 is YFSETQ. CDR3 size: 15 residues. With 4 bases clipped from V and 5 bases from J, the junction kept 11 bases outside the gene matches. DNA of the CDR3: TGCGCCAGCAGCCCGGGGGCAGGGGGACAAACTGAAGCTTTCTTT. The encoded protein is CASSPGAGGQTEAFF.

This sequence joins TRBV18 and TRBJ1-1; D is undetermined. CDR1 KGHSH and CDR2 LQKENI come from the germline V gene. V gave up 3 bases and J gave up 3 bases, with 14 bases separating them. This CDR3 contains 15 residues. The CDR3 bases are TGTGCCAGCTCACCCTATGAGGACGGCTACACTGAAGCTTTCTTT. This sequence encodes CASSPYEDGYTEAFF.

This clone was detected once. The V gene is TRBV5-1, the J gene TRBJ2-7, with 10 bases identical to TRBD1. The CDR3 covers 14 residues. Looked up from germline, CDR1 is SGHRS and CDR2 is YFSETQ. The V and J ends lost 3 bases and 6 bases, in that order; junction bases with no gene match: 6. The CDR3: CASSSGQGISEQYF. For the CDR3, the DNA is TGCGCCAGCAGCTCGGGACAGGGGATCTCCGAGCAGTACTTC.

This rearrangement joins TRBV9 to TRBJ2-3; D call uncertain. Trimming removed 0 bases from V and 4 bases from J, with 12 bases in between. CDR3 length: 15 residues. Per germline, CDR1 SGDLS and CDR2 YYNGEE. Written as DNA, the CDR3 is TGTGCCAGCAGCGTAGATTCGTACGGGTCAGATACGCAGTATTTT. It specifies CASSVDSYGSDTQYF.

This clone came up once. The V gene is TRBV4-1, the J gene TRBJ2-1; TRBD2 matches at 10 bases. After removal of 6 bases from V and 6 bases from J, the junction contained 8 bases not matched to a gene. Germline loops: CDR1 MGHRA, CDR2 YSYEKL. This CDR3 spans 15 amino acids. CDR3 protein: CASRERGGLSNEQFF. The CDR3 DNA reads as TGCGCCAGCAGGGAGCGGGGGGGCCTTTCCAATGAGCAGTTCTTC.

V and J are TRBV20-1 and TRBJ2-7; tentatively, D is TRBD2 (6 bases). Trimming shortened V by 3 bases and J by 5 bases, and 8 bases separated the two germline ends. Germline-derived CDR1 and CDR2 are DFQATT and SNEGSKA (reference sequence). The CDR3 consists of 11 residues. The CDR3 bases are TGCAGTGCTAGCCGGAGGGACGAGCAGTACTTC. Translating gives CSASRRDEQYF.